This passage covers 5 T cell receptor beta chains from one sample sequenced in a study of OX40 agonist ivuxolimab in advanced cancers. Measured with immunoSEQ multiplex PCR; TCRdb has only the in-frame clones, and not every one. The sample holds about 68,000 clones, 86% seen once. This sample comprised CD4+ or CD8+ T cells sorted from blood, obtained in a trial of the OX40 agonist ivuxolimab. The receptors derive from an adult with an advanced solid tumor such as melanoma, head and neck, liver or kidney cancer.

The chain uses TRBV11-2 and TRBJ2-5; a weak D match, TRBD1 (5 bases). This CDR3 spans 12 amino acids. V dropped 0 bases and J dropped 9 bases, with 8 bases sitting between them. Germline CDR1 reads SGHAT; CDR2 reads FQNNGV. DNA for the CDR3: TGTGCCAGCAGCTTAGAATTGGGGCCCCAGTACTTC. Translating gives CASSLELGPQYF.

CDR3 in amino acids: CASSIGGNNEQFF. The CDR3 DNA reads as TGTGCCAGTAGTATTGGGGGGAACAATGAGCAGTTCTTC. This chain joins TRBV19 and TRBJ2-1, with D possibly matching TRBD2 (6 bases). CDR1 and CDR2 from the germline V gene are LNHDA and SQIVND (reference sequence). Trimming took off 3 bases at V and 5 bases at J, with 8 bases between the two ends. The CDR3 runs to 13 residues.

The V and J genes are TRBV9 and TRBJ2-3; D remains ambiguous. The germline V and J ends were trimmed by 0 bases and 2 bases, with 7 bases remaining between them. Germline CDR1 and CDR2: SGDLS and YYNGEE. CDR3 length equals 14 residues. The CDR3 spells CASSVVSLTDTQYF. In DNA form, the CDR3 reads TGTGCCAGCAGCGTAGTTTCCCTCACAGATACGCAGTATTTT. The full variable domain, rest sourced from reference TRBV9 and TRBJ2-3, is DSGVTQTPKHLITATGQRVTLRCSPRSGDLSVYWYQQSLDQGLQFLIQYYNGEERAKGNILERFSAQQFPDLHSELNLSSLELGDSALYFCASSVVSLTDTQYFGPGTRLTVL.

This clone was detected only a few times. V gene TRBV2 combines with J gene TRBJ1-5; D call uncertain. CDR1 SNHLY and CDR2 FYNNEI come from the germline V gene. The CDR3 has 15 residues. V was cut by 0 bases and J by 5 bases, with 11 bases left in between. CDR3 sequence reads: CASSEAPDNYQPQHF. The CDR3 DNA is TGTGCCAGCAGTGAAGCGCCGGATAACTATCAGCCCCAGCATTTT.

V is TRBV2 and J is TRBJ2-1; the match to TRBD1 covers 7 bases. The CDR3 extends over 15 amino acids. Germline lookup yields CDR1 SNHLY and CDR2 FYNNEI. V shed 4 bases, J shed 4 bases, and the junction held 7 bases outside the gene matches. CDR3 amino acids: CASSGGQYTYNEQFF. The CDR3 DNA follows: TGTGCCAGCAGTGGGGGACAGTATACTTACAATGAGCAGTTCTTC. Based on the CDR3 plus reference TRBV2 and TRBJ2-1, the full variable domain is EPEVTQTPSHQVTQMGQEVILRCVPISNHLYFYWYRQILGQKVEFLVSFYNNEISEKSEIFDDQFSVERPDGSNFTLKIRSTKLEDSAMYFCASSGGQYTYNEQFFGPGTRLTVL.